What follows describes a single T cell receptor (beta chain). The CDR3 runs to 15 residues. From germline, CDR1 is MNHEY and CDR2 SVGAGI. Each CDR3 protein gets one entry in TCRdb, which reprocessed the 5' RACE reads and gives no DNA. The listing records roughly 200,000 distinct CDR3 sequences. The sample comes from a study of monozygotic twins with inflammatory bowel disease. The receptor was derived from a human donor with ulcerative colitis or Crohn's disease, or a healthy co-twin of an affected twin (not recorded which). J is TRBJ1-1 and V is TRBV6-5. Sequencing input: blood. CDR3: CASSYQWGTNTEAFF.